The 30 T cell receptor beta chains reported below all come from one sample, sequenced in a study of shared clonotypes between healthy human individuals. The protocol was immunoSEQ multiplex PCR, while the TCRdb copy is restricted to in-frame clones and leaves out a portion. The table shows 450,000 to 600,000 clones, with around three quarters occurring only once. Sequencing used PBMCs. These receptors originate from a woman aged 40 to 50 in good health. Some clones in this sample may be carry-over from other donors' samples.

This clone was observed once. The chain employs TRBV9 and TRBJ2-5, with D perhaps matching TRBD2 (6 bases). V shed 3 bases and J shed 2 bases, with 14 bases lying between them. This CDR3 region has 15 residues. From germline, CDR1 is SGDLS and CDR2 YYNGEE. The DNA for the CDR3 is TGTGCCAGCAGCGCCGGAGGGGAGGAGCAAGAGACCCAGTACTTC. Protein product: CASSAGGEEQETQYF.

CDR3 loop: CASSYVEAGTVYEQYF. The CDR3 coding sequence is TGTGCCAGCAGTTACGTTGAGGCCGGGACAGTATACGAGCAGTACTTC. This sequence joins TRBV6-5 and TRBJ2-7, with TRBD1 matching 7 bases. V dropped 2 bases and J dropped 4; count of bases not matched to a gene: 11. Per germline, CDR1 MNHEY and CDR2 SVGAGI. The length of the CDR3 is 16 residues.

The CDR3 protein is CASSADPGTPGYEQYF. Here the CDR3 DNA reads TGTGCCAGCAGCGCCGACCCCGGGACACCGGGGTACGAGCAGTACTTC. V gene TRBV9 combines with J gene TRBJ2-7, with D possibly TRBD1 on 6 matching bases. CDR1 and CDR2 from the germline V gene are SGDLS and YYNGEE. This CDR3 comprises 16 residues. V gave up 3 bases and J gave up 4 bases, with 20 bases separating them.

The chain links TRBV6-5 to TRBJ2-4, with 7 bases aligning to TRBD2. V dropped 7 bases and J dropped 6; count of bases not matched to a gene: 6. Germline V gives CDR1 MNHEY, CDR2 SVGAGI. The CDR3 has 13 amino acids. CDR3 protein: CASNRAGVNIQYF. CDR3 sequence (DNA): TGTGCCAGCAATAGGGCGGGAGTAAACATTCAGTACTTC.

This clone was observed a few times. The rearrangement links TRBV4-3 to TRBJ1-2, with 7 bases fitting TRBD1. The germline V gene has CDR1 LGHNA and CDR2 YSLEER. V shed 5 bases, J shed 3 bases, and the junction held 3 bases outside the gene matches. The length of the CDR3 is 13 residues. Here the CDR3 reads CASSRDRDYGYTF. The CDR3 coding sequence is TGCGCCAGCAGCAGAGACAGGGACTATGGCTACACCTTC.

This clone was seen repeatedly, ten times or more. Other DNA sequences of this sample code for an identical CDR3. The V call is TRBV29-1, the J call TRBJ2-3; no reliable D call. CDR1 and CDR2 (germline): SQVTM, ANQGSEA. CDR3 size: 14 residues. The germline V and J ends were trimmed by 6 bases and 1 base, with 14 bases remaining between them. The DNA for the CDR3 is TGCAGCGTCACTGCAGGCTCAGGCACAGATACGCAGTATTTT. This translates into CSVTAGSGTDTQYF.

V and J are TRBV9 and TRBJ2-3, with a weak D call TRBD2 (5 bases). Germline CDR1 SGDLS, CDR2 YYNGEE. The CDR3 has 14 amino acids. Between the trimmed V and J ends, which lost 2 bases and 2 bases, there was a span of 9 bases. The CDR3 coding sequence is TGTGCCAGCAGCGTCTCCGACTACACAGATACGCAGTATTTT. Translated: CASSVSDYTDTQYF.

The rearrangement joins TRBV5-4 to TRBJ2-5, with D perhaps matching TRBD1 or TRBD2 (5 bases each). V lost 5 bases to trimming and J lost 7 bases, with 18 bases between them. The CDR3 covers 14 residues. In germline, CDR1 is SGHNT, CDR2 YYREEE (reference sequence). CDR3 DNA sequence: TGTGCCAGCAGTCTACCGGGGCTGGCTTCGACCCAGTACTTC. This codes for CASSLPGLASTQYF.

This clone occurred once. The rearrangement joins TRBV27 to TRBJ2-7, with no clear D. From germline, CDR1 is MNHEY and CDR2 SMNVEV (reference sequence). V shed 5 bases and J shed 0 bases, with 5 bases lying between them. The CDR3 loop spans 12 amino acids. The CDR3 here is CASSPSSYEQYF. CDR3 DNA: TGTGCCAGCAGTCCAAGCTCCTACGAGCAGTACTTC.

The rearrangement joins TRBV6-1 to TRBJ2-2, with D unresolved. This CDR3 has 15 amino acids. CDR1 is MNHNS and CDR2 is SASEGT in the germline V gene. Trimming pared 2 bases from V and 7 bases from J, leaving 14 bases between. CDR3 in amino acids: CASSELWSKIGELFF. The CDR3 bases are TGTGCCAGCAGTGAATTGTGGAGTAAAATCGGGGAGCTGTTTTTT.

The chain uses TRBV2 and TRBJ2-5; 8 nucleotides agree with TRBD2. CDR1 and CDR2 from the germline V gene are SNHLY and FYNNEI. V gave up 11 bases and J gave up 2 bases; unmatched junction bases: 13. The length of the CDR3 is 15 residues. The DNA of the CDR3 is TGTGCCTCCAGGACTAGCTCTCATATACAAGAGACCCAGTACTTC. It translates to CASRTSSHIQETQYF.

V and J are TRBV6-5 and TRBJ2-7; 14 bases line up with TRBD2. With V trimmed by 7 bases and J by 5 bases, 4 bases remained unmatched. Germline CDR1 is MNHEY and CDR2 is SVGAGI. The CDR3 has 14 residues. CDR3 amino acids: CASKPGLAGDEQYF. CDR3 coding DNA: TGTGCCAGCAAACCGGGACTAGCGGGAGACGAGCAGTACTTC.

V and J are TRBV19 and TRBJ1-1; 9 nucleotides line up with TRBD1. The CDR3 length is 15 residues. V lost 5 bases and J lost 6; bases outside the gene matches: 10. Germline V gene sequence: CDR1 LNHDA, CDR2 SQIVND (reference sequence). The CDR3 protein is CASSPMTGGIPEAFF. The DNA of the CDR3 is TGTGCCAGTAGTCCCATGACAGGGGGGATACCTGAAGCTTTCTTT.

The J gene is TRBJ2-1, the V gene TRBV6-5; 7 bases match TRBD1. With 6 bases clipped from V and 5 bases from J, the junction kept 7 bases outside the gene matches. CDR3 length equals 14 residues. Germline CDR1 and CDR2: MNHEY and SVGAGI. The CDR3 protein is CASRLGGANNEQFF. As DNA, the CDR3 is TGTGCCAGCAGACTAGGGGGCGCTAACAATGAGCAGTTCTTC.

The chain employs TRBV6-5 and TRBJ2-7; D call uncertain. CDR3 length equals 13 residues. The V gene's germline CDR1 is MNHEY and CDR2 SVGAGI. V gave up 5 bases and J gave up 3 bases, with 11 bases separating them. The CDR3 loop reads CASSRPDGYEQYF. In DNA, the CDR3 is TGTGCCAGCAGTAGACCCGACGGCTACGAGCAGTACTTC.

The chain carries TRBV6-5 and TRBJ2-1; the D is unclear. Germline CDR1 is MNHEY and CDR2 is SVGAGI. The CDR3 is 12 residues long. Deletions cut 2 bases from V and 9 bases from J, with 8 bases between. CDR3 sequence reads: CASSYGLGEQFF. Written as DNA, the CDR3 is TGTGCCAGCAGTTACGGCTTGGGTGAGCAGTTCTTC.

The CDR3 loop is CAISDPASSGTRYQETQYF. The CDR3 DNA sequence: TGTGCCATCAGTGACCCGGCGAGCAGCGGAACCCGGTACCAAGAGACCCAGTACTTC. The chain joins TRBV10-3 to TRBJ2-5, with a possible D match to TRBD2 (5 bases). CDR3 size: 19 residues. Between the trimmed V and J ends, which lost 3 bases and 0 bases, there was a span of 23 bases. Germline V gene lookup returns CDR1 ENHRY and CDR2 SYGVKD.

CDR3 loop: CASSQGYGYTF. The DNA of the CDR3 is TGTGCCAGCAGCCAGGGCTATGGCTACACCTTC. V gene TRBV7-9 combines with J gene TRBJ1-2; tentative D call: TRBD1 (5 bases). The V gene lost 5 bases and the J gene lost 4 bases, with 5 bases spanning the gap. CDR1 is SEHNR, CDR2 FQNEAQ, per germline (reference sequence). The CDR3 runs to 11 residues.

The rearrangement uses TRBV7-6 and TRBJ2-7; 12 positions agree with TRBD1. From germline, CDR1 is SGHVS and CDR2 FNYEAQ. The CDR3 spans 19 residues. With V trimmed by 2 bases and J by 2 bases, 13 bases remained unmatched. DNA of the CDR3: TGTGCCAGCAGCTTAAGAAGGGGGGACAGGGGGCTTCCCACCTACGAGCAGTACTTC. Translating gives CASSLRRGDRGLPTYEQYF.

About this clone: The same CDR3 arises from other DNA sequences in this sample as well. This chain links TRBV18 with TRBJ2-3; a weak D match, TRBD1 (6 bases). V lost 6 bases, J lost 0 bases, and 10 bases lay in between. Germline V lookup: CDR1 KGHSH, CDR2 LQKENI. This CDR3 has 14 residues. This CDR3 is CASSPTGSTDTQYF. CDR3 sequence (DNA): TGTGCCAGCTCCCCCACAGGGAGCACAGATACGCAGTATTTT. Full variable domain (rest looked up from reference TRBV18 and TRBJ2-3): NAGVMQNPRHLVRRRGQEARLRCSPMKGHSHVYWYRQLPEEGLKFMVYLQKENIIDESGMPKERFSAEFPKEGPSILRIQQVVRGDSAAYFCASSPTGSTDTQYFGPGTRLTVL.

The chain uses TRBV7-7 and TRBJ2-5; no firm D call. The CDR3 has 12 amino acids. Trimming took off 5 bases at V and 4 bases at J, with 8 bases between the two ends. The germline V gene has CDR1 SSHAT and CDR2 FNYEAQ (reference sequence). As DNA, the CDR3 is TGTGCCAGCAGCCGGGCGAGAGAGACCCAGTACTTC. Amino acids: CASSRARETQYF.

The chain is built from TRBV15 and TRBJ2-2, with D unclear. Germline assignment: CDR1 LNHNV and CDR2 YYDKDF (reference sequence). The CDR3 loop spans 17 amino acids. Deletions cut 5 bases from V and 0 bases from J, with 16 bases between. CDR3 residues: CATSPTPGLANTGELFF. CDR3 nucleotide sequence: TGTGCCACCAGCCCGACCCCTGGCCTAGCGAACACCGGGGAGCTGTTTTTT.

This clone was counted only a few times. The DNA for the CDR3 is TGCAGCGCTGACCCGACAGGGCCGACCACAGATACGCAGTATTTT. This encodes CSADPTGPTTDTQYF. The rearrangement links TRBV29-1 to TRBJ2-3; TRBD1 aligns across 7 bases. This CDR3 has 15 amino acids. Germline CDR1 reads SQVTM; CDR2 reads ANQGSEA. The junction had 12 bases not matched to a gene; V was cut back by 7 bases and J by 2 bases.

The chain recombines TRBV5-1 with TRBJ1-2; the match to TRBD1 covers 9 bases. CDR3 size: 14 residues. The germline gives CDR1 SGHRS, CDR2 YFSETQ. The ends lost 2 bases at V and 10 bases at J; junction bases unmatched: 9. CDR3 region: CASSLSPQGADYTF. The CDR3 DNA reads TGCGCCAGCAGCTTATCCCCACAGGGGGCGGACTACACCTTC.

V and J are TRBV9 and TRBJ2-7; possibly TRBD2 for D (5 bases). The germline V and J ends were trimmed by 4 bases and 6 bases, with 11 bases remaining between them. Germline lookup yields CDR1 SGDLS and CDR2 YYNGEE. The CDR3 is 12 amino acids. The CDR3 sequence: CASSPPSGEQYF. The CDR3 DNA sequence: TGTGCCAGCAGCCCCCCGAGCGGCGAGCAGTACTTC.

Here the CDR3 reads CASVTTGSNTEAFF. CDR3 bases: TGTGCCAGTGTCACTACAGGGTCCAACACTGAAGCTTTCTTT. The rearrangement joins TRBV19 to TRBJ1-1; maybe TRBD1 (6 bases). The CDR3 covers 14 residues. Trimming took 8 bases from V and 2 from J, leaving 15 bases between them. Germline lookup yields CDR1 LNHDA and CDR2 SQIVND (reference sequence).

The genes are TRBV5-1 and TRBJ1-1; D possibly corresponds to TRBD1 (5 bases). The V gene's germline CDR1 is SGHRS and CDR2 YFSETQ. Trimming took off 0 bases at V and 8 bases at J, with 17 bases between the two ends. The CDR3 is made up of 15 amino acids. The CDR3 protein is CASSLGTRGSDEAFF. The CDR3 nucleotides read TGCGCCAGCAGCTTGGGAACCCGGGGCTCAGACGAAGCTTTCTTT. The full variable domain, in which reference TRBV5-1 and TRBJ1-1 provide the parts outside the CDR3, is KAGVTQTPRYLIKTRGQQVTLSCSPISGHRSVSWYQQTPGQGLQFLFEYFSETQRNKGNFPGRFSGRQFSNSRSEMNVSTLELGDSALYLCASSLGTRGSDEAFFGQGTRLTVV.

This clone has a handful of counts. The chain is built from TRBV15 and TRBJ2-5; the D gene is possibly TRBD2 (5 bases). The CDR3 is 12 amino acids. From germline, CDR1 is LNHNV and CDR2 YYDKDF (reference sequence). V was clipped by 8 bases and J by 5 bases, with 12 bases between them. The CDR3 region has the DNA TGTGCCACCGGGAGTTCGGCGGAGACCCAGTACTTC. Residues: CATGSSAETQYF.

The V and J genes are TRBV6-1 and TRBJ2-3, with D possibly matching TRBD2 (6 bases). Germline V gene lookup returns CDR1 MNHNS and CDR2 SASEGT. The CDR3 runs 16 residues. The V end lost 4 bases, the J end lost 0 bases, and 14 bases lay between the germline ends. In DNA, the CDR3 is TGTGCCAGCAGTGGGCTCTGGGGAGGTAGCACAGATACGCAGTATTTT. This encodes CASSGLWGGSTDTQYF.

The chain joins TRBV7-2 to TRBJ2-1; D perhaps matches TRBD2 (5 bases). The CDR3 runs 12 residues. V lost 2 bases to trimming and J lost 10 bases, with 9 bases between them. Per germline, CDR1 SGHTA and CDR2 FQGNSA. The CDR3 loop reads CASSLRSGEQFF. As DNA, the CDR3 is TGTGCCAGCAGCTTACGTTCGGGGGAGCAGTTCTTC. Filled out from reference TRBV7-2 and TRBJ2-1, the complete variable domain reads GAGVSQSPSNKVTEKGKDVELRCDPISGHTALYWYRQSLGQGLEFLIYFQGNSAPDKSGLPSDRFSAERTGGSVSTLTIQRTQQEDSAVYLCASSLRSGEQFFGPGTRLTVL.